The 22 T cell receptor beta chains given below trace back to one sample, sequenced in a study of cytomegalovirus exposure and HLA in healthy donors. Vbeta (60) and Jbeta (13) primers were used in the PCR. Clones were read by immunoSEQ multiplex PCR, and TCRdb kept only the in-frame ones, dropping some. This sample yields around 57,000 clones, of which about 90% are seen a single time; about 1.6% belongs to the top ten. The material sequenced was PBMCs. All receptors come from a man aged 25-40 years in good health and CMV-seropositive.

The genes are TRBV5-4 and TRBJ2-1; 9 positions agree with TRBD1. This CDR3 comprises 15 residues. Losses at the gene ends were 3 bases for V and 2 bases for J; bases not matched to a gene: 3. The germline gives CDR1 SGHNT, CDR2 YYREEE (reference sequence). CDR3 nucleotide sequence: TGTGCCAGCAGCTCGGGACAGGGAACCTACAATGAGCAGTTCTTC. This translates into CASSSGQGTYNEQFF.

The chain is built from TRBV5-1 and TRBJ1-1; 9 positions match TRBD1. The V segment lost 5 bases and the J segment 6 bases; nucleotides outside the gene matches: 8. CDR3 length equals 14 residues. From germline, CDR1 is SGHRS and CDR2 YFSETQ. CDR3 residues: CASSLTGGVSEAFF. The CDR3, as DNA: TGCGCCAGCAGTTTGACAGGGGGGGTCTCTGAAGCTTTCTTT.

The rearrangement joins TRBV29-1 to TRBJ2-3; 12 positions match TRBD2. J was trimmed by 1 base and V by 5 bases; bases with no gene match: 1. The CDR3 totals 14 residues. CDR1 and CDR2 (germline): SQVTM, ANQGSEA. CDR3 sequence: CSVRLAGGTDTQYF. DNA for the CDR3: TGCAGCGTTCGACTAGCGGGAGGCACAGATACGCAGTATTTT.

The J gene is TRBJ2-1, the V gene TRBV4-2; D unresolved. Germline assignment: CDR1 LGHNA and CDR2 YNFKEQ. This CDR3 has 13 residues. Trimming shortened V by 0 bases and J by 10 bases, and 10 bases separated the two germline ends. CDR3 residues: CASSQDYLEEQFF. The DNA for the CDR3 is TGTGCCAGCAGCCAAGATTATTTGGAGGAGCAGTTCTTC.

The chain links TRBV18 to TRBJ1-5, with D perhaps matching TRBD1 (5 bases). Germline V gene sequence: CDR1 KGHSH, CDR2 LQKENI. This CDR3 has 14 residues. V lost 4 bases and J 0 bases, leaving 7 bases between the germline ends. CDR3 protein: CASSHRISNQPQHF. The DNA of the CDR3 is TGTGCCAGCTCACACAGGATTAGCAATCAGCCCCAGCATTTT.

V gene TRBV15 combines with J gene TRBJ2-1, with 9 positions matching TRBD2. The CDR3 covers 15 residues. Germline trimming cut 6 bases from V and 8 bases from J; bases unmatched to any gene: 11. Germline V CDR1 and CDR2: LNHNV, YYDKDF (reference sequence). CDR3 in DNA: TGTGCCACCAGACTTTCTAGCGGGATAGAGGATGAGCAGTTCTTC. It encodes CATRLSSGIEDEQFF.

The chain couples TRBV4-2 to TRBJ2-7, with 7 positions matching TRBD1. CDR1 is LGHNA and CDR2 is YNFKEQ in the germline V gene. With 7 bases clipped from V and 1 base from J, the junction kept 7 bases outside the gene matches. CDR3 length: 14 amino acids. The DNA of the CDR3 is TGTGCCAGCAAAGCAGGGACAGCGTCCTACGAGCAGTACTTC. It specifies CASKAGTASYEQYF.

The genes are TRBV5-4 and TRBJ2-7, with 8 bases aligning to TRBD2. Losses at the gene ends were 0 bases for V and 4 bases for J; bases not matched to a gene: 0. The CDR3 loop spans 13 amino acids. In germline, CDR1 is SGHNT, CDR2 YYREEE (reference sequence). The CDR3 nucleotides are TGTGCCAGCAGCTTGGCTAGCGGGTACGAGCAGTACTTC. This codes for CASSLASGYEQYF.

J is TRBJ1-1 and V is TRBV28, with 9 bases fitting TRBD1. The CDR3 has 14 residues. The trim removed 3 bases at V and 6 bases at J, leaving 5 bases unmatched. In germline, CDR1 is MDHEN, CDR2 SYDVKM. The chain's CDR3 is CASSLGQGRAEAFF. The CDR3 DNA sequence: TGTGCCAGCAGTTTGGGACAGGGAAGGGCTGAAGCTTTCTTT. The variable domain in full, completed from reference TRBV28 and TRBJ1-1, reads DVKVTQSSRYLVKRTGEKVFLECVQDMDHENMFWYRQDPGLGLRLIYFSYDVKMKEKGDIPEGYSVSREKKERFSLILESASTNQTSMYLCASSLGQGRAEAFFGQGTRLTVV.

The chain has TRBV5-1 and TRBJ1-2; the match to TRBD1 covers 10 bases. Germline loops: CDR1 SGHRS, CDR2 YFSETQ. V gave up 4 bases and J gave up 6 bases; unmatched junction bases: 6. The CDR3 loop spans 14 amino acids. This chain's CDR3 is CASSLSGTGDGYTF. CDR3 DNA sequence: TGCGCCAGCAGCCTGTCCGGGACAGGGGATGGCTACACCTTC.

This chain connects TRBV5-1 to TRBJ1-2; a possible D gene is TRBD1 (6 bases). The germline V gene encodes CDR1 SGHRS and CDR2 YFSETQ. V was cut by 3 bases and J by 3 bases, with 18 bases left in between. This CDR3 region has 16 residues. CDR3 in amino acids: CASSSGTPRSHYGYTF. In DNA form, the CDR3 reads TGCGCCAGCAGCTCGGGGACACCTCGGAGTCACTATGGCTACACCTTC.

V gene TRBV28 combines with J gene TRBJ1-1; D is possibly TRBD1 (6 bases). Trimming pared 1 base from V and 3 bases from J, leaving 9 bases between. Germline CDR1 reads MDHEN; CDR2 reads SYDVKM. CDR3 length equals 14 residues. CDR3: CASSLFRTDTEAFF. The CDR3 bases are TGTGCCAGCAGTTTATTTCGGACAGACACTGAAGCTTTCTTT.

This chain joins TRBV10-3 and TRBJ2-5, with TRBD1 matching 12 bases. Germline CDR1 reads ENHRY; CDR2 reads SYGVKD. The CDR3 is 16 amino acids. V was pared by 0 bases and J by 7 bases, with 6 bases of the junction left unmatched. The CDR3 sequence is CAISESGTGGYGTQYF. CDR3 DNA: TGTGCCATCAGTGAGTCGGGGACAGGGGGCTATGGGACCCAGTACTTC.

V gene TRBV7-2 combines with J gene TRBJ2-1; 12 positions agree with TRBD2. The germline CDR1 and CDR2 sequences are SGHTA and FQGNSA. The CDR3 covers 15 residues. J lost 8 bases, V lost 5 bases, and 7 bases had no gene match. As DNA, the CDR3 is TGTGCCAGCAGCCAAACTAGCGGGAGGCCCCATGAGCAGTTCTTC. This codes for CASSQTSGRPHEQFF.

V usage is TRBV7-9 and J usage is TRBJ1-4; tentative D call: TRBD1 (5 bases). V was trimmed by 2 bases and J by 7 bases, leaving 14 bases between them. CDR1 and CDR2 from the germline V gene are SEHNR and FQNEAQ (reference sequence). The CDR3 consists of 15 residues. The CDR3 loop reads CASSLRGRRGEKLFF. The CDR3 DNA is TGTGCCAGCAGCTTAAGGGGCAGGCGGGGTGAAAAACTGTTTTTT.

The genes are TRBV11-2 and TRBJ2-3, with TRBD2 identical over 8 bases. V trimming: 0 bases; J trimming: 4 bases; junction bases outside the gene matches: 3. Germline V CDR1 and CDR2: SGHAT, FQNNGV. This CDR3 has 15 residues. CDR3 region: CASSLDGGRSDTQYF. In DNA, the CDR3 is TGTGCCAGCAGCTTAGACGGCGGGAGGTCAGATACGCAGTATTTT.

CDR3 loop: CSVEDQGRYEQFF. The DNA for the CDR3 is TGCAGCGTTGAAGATCAGGGGCGGTATGAGCAGTTCTTC. This sequence joins TRBV29-1 and TRBJ2-1, with a tentative D call TRBD1 (6 bases). Germline CDR1 is SQVTM and CDR2 is ANQGSEA. The CDR3 length is 13 residues. V lost 0 bases, J lost 8 bases, and 11 bases lay in between.

This chain uses TRBV6-1 with TRBJ2-5; 8 nucleotides match TRBD1. V dropped 3 bases and J dropped 1; count of bases not matched to a gene: 4. The CDR3 covers 15 residues. CDR1 and CDR2 (germline): MNHNS, SASEGT. The CDR3 DNA reads TGTGCCAGCAGTGATCCAGGGGGCGCCCAAGAGACCCAGTACTTC. Amino acid sequence: CASSDPGGAQETQYF.

This clone was observed a single time. This chain uses TRBV9 with TRBJ1-4, with TRBD1 matching 10 bases. Germline lookup yields CDR1 SGDLS and CDR2 YYNGEE. V lost 4 bases, J lost 6 bases, and 3 bases stayed unmatched. This CDR3 is built from 14 residues. The CDR3 loop is CASSWGTGDEKLFF. CDR3 DNA sequence: TGTGCCAGCAGCTGGGGGACAGGGGATGAAAAACTGTTTTTT.

The V and J genes are TRBV2 and TRBJ2-7; possible D gene TRBD1, 5 bases. Germline CDR1 SNHLY, CDR2 FYNNEI. CDR3 size: 11 residues. The ends were cut back, 7 bases at V and 3 bases at J, with 7 bases in the middle. The CDR3 loop is CASKTGYEQYF. DNA of the CDR3: TGTGCCAGCAAAACAGGCTACGAGCAGTACTTC.

The gene calls are TRBV5-1 and TRBJ1-1, with D possibly being TRBD1 (5 bases). This CDR3 has 14 residues. The V end lost 2 bases, the J end lost 0 bases, and 8 bases lay between the germline ends. The germline V gene encodes CDR1 SGHRS and CDR2 YFSETQ. The CDR3 DNA follows: TGCGCCAGCAGCTTATCCAGGGTGAACACTGAAGCTTTCTTT. Translation gives CASSLSRVNTEAFF.

This clone was seen only once. The chain combines TRBV11-2 with TRBJ2-7; 10 bases fit TRBD2. The V gene end was trimmed by 5 bases and the J gene end by 2 bases; junction bases not matched to a gene: 12. Germline V lookup: CDR1 SGHAT, CDR2 FQNNGV. The CDR3 covers 17 residues. This chain's CDR3 is CASSPRLAGVGTYEQYF. CDR3 in DNA: TGTGCCAGCAGCCCCCGCCTAGCGGGAGTGGGAACCTACGAGCAGTACTTC.